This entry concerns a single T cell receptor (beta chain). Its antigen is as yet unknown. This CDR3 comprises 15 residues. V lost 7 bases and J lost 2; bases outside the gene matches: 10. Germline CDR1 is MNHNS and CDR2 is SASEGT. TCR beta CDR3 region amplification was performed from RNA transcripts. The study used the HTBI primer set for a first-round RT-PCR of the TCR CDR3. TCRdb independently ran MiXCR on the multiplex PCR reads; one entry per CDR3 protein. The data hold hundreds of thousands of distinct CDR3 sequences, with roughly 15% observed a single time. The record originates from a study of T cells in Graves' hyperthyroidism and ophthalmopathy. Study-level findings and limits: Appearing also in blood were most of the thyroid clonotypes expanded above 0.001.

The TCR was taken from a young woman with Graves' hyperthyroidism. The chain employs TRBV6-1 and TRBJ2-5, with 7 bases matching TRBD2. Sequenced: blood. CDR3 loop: CASTKAGRRQETQYF. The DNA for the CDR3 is TGTGCCAGCACGAAAGCGGGGAGAAGACAAGAGACCCAGTACTTC.